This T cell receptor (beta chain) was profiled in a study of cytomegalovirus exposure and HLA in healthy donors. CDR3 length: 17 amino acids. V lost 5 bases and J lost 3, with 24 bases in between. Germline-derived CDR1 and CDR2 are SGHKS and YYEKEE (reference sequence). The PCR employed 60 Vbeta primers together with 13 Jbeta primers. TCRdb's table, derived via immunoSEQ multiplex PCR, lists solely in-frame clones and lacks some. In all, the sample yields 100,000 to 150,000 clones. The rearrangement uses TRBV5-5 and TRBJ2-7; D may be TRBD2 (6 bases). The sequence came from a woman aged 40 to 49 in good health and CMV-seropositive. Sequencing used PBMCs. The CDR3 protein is CASRLLLGGPPLYEQYF. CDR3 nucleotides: TGTGCCAGCAGGTTATTATTGGGGGGTCCTCCCCTCTACGAGCAGTACTTC.